These 19 T cell receptor beta chains were sequenced from one sample in a study of beta chain features in type 1 diabetes. Isolated RNA was reverse transcribed in full, so expressed TCRB transcripts were sequenced. Assay: immunoSEQ multiplex PCR; the TCRdb copy retains only in-frame clones and omits some. The profile shows roughly 400,000 clones, approximately 14% of them singletons. Sequenced material: naive CD4+ T cells from blood. The receptors shown here come from a man in his thirties or forties in good health.

This clone has more than one count but fewer than ten. The CDR3 region has the DNA TGTGCCAGCAGCTTAGCGCTGAGGCGCTTTGGAAGGTCGCAGTATTTT. This codes for CASSLALRRFGRSQYF. The chain joins TRBV7-9 to TRBJ2-3, with unresolved D. Germline CDR1 SEHNR, CDR2 FQNEAQ (reference sequence). V shed 0 bases and J shed 10 bases, with 20 bases lying between them. The CDR3 length is 16 residues.

The CDR3 coding sequence is TGTGCCAGCAGTCCGCGGCGGAACACTGAAGCTTTCTTT. This sequence encodes CASSPRRNTEAFF. The V and J genes are TRBV25-1 and TRBJ1-1; D is undetermined. V was pared by 5 bases and J by 1 base, with 8 bases between. The germline gives CDR1 MGHDK, CDR2 SYGVNS. The CDR3 totals 13 residues.

CDR3 in amino acids: CASSPTGTGDSNQPQHF. The CDR3 DNA sequence: TGTGCCAGCAGCCCAACCGGGACAGGGGATAGCAATCAGCCCCAGCATTTT. This rearrangement joins TRBV4-2 to TRBJ1-5; 10 nucleotides align to TRBD1. Germline CDR1 and CDR2: LGHNA and YNFKEQ. The CDR3 covers 17 residues. The trim removed 4 bases at V and 0 bases at J, leaving 6 bases unmatched.

This clone was counted a few times. CDR3 protein: CASRTSGRAYEQYV. The CDR3 bases are TGCGCCAGCCGGACTAGCGGGAGGGCCTACGAGCAGTACGTC. The V gene is TRBV10-2, the J gene TRBJ2-7; 15 bases map to TRBD2. V was clipped by 8 bases and J by 2 bases; unmatched bases: 1. The CDR3 runs to 14 residues. Germline V gives CDR1 WSHSY, CDR2 SAAADI.

This clone turned up a few times. V usage is TRBV5-1 and J usage is TRBJ2-2; maybe TRBD2 (6 bases). V was shortened by 0 bases and J by 3 bases, with 12 bases between the two germline ends. Per germline, CDR1 SGHRS and CDR2 YFSETQ. This CDR3 has 16 residues. CDR3 sequence: CASSLALASYTGELFF. CDR3 nucleotides: TGCGCCAGCAGCTTGGCGCTAGCGAGTTACACCGGGGAGCTGTTTTTT.

This sequence joins TRBV29-1 and TRBJ1-2, with TRBD1 as a possible D gene (6 bases). Trimming took 0 bases from V and 5 from J, leaving 13 bases between them. Germline V gene sequence: CDR1 SQVTM, CDR2 ANQGSEA. This CDR3 has 14 amino acids. CDR3 bases: TGCAGCGTTGAAGATCTGGTGAGGGGGTATGGCTACACCTTC. Translated: CSVEDLVRGYGYTF.

This clone was seen a few times. Its ends do not fully match the called genes, so a read error is possible. The J gene is TRBJ2-1, the V gene TRBV2, with D tentatively TRBD2 (6 bases). This CDR3 region has 13 residues. Germline lookup yields CDR1 SNHLY and CDR2 FYNNEI. CDR3 residues: CASSENLVAGTVF. In nucleotides, the CDR3 is TGTGCCAGCAGTGAAAACCTAGTCGCGGGAACGGTCTTC.

This clone was seen a handful of times. The V gene is TRBV28, the J gene TRBJ2-7, with D possibly called TRBD1 or TRBD2 (5 bases each). Germline V gene lookup returns CDR1 MDHEN and CDR2 SYDVKM. V was clipped by 7 bases and J by 1 base, with 14 bases between them. The CDR3 contains 14 residues. CDR3 sequence reads: CASTRGGRSYEQYV. The CDR3 coding sequence is TGTGCCAGCACCCGGGGCGGCAGGTCCTACGAGCAGTACGTC.

This clone was seen a few times. The chain is built from TRBV18 and TRBJ1-2; TRBD1 aligns across 7 bases. Trimming at V came to 2 bases and at J to 4 bases, leaving 1 base not matched to a gene. The germline V gene has CDR1 KGHSH and CDR2 LQKENI. The CDR3 runs to 13 residues. In nucleotides, the CDR3 is TGTGCCAGCTCACCAGACAGGGTCTATGGCTACACCTTC. Translated: CASSPDRVYGYTF.

The table lists this clone with a few counts. The V call is TRBV28, the J call TRBJ2-3, with a tentative D call TRBD2 (6 bases). The CDR3 has 15 amino acids. V lost 1 base, J lost 2 bases, and 10 bases lay in between. Germline CDR1 is MDHEN and CDR2 is SYDVKM. DNA of the CDR3: TGTGCCAGCAGTTTATCGGGGGACTTCACAGATACGCAGTATTTT. It is translated as CASSLSGDFTDTQYF.

This clone was observed a few times. The chain employs TRBV7-2 and TRBJ2-1; the match to TRBD2 covers 9 bases. The germline gives CDR1 SGHTA, CDR2 FQGNSA. This CDR3 is 17 amino acids long. The ends lost 1 base at V and 1 base at J; junction bases unmatched: 5. This CDR3 is CASSLEVLAGSYNEQFF. CDR3 coding DNA: TGTGCCAGCAGCTTAGAGGTACTAGCGGGTTCCTACAATGAGCAGTTCTTC.

This clone was observed a handful of times. CDR3 coding DNA: TGTGCCAGCTCACCAAAGACGGGACAGGGCGCCTACGAGCAGTACTTC. It translates to CASSPKTGQGAYEQYF. V gene TRBV18 combines with J gene TRBJ2-7, with TRBD1 matching 9 bases. V shed 2 bases, J shed 2 bases, and the junction held 7 bases outside the gene matches. The CDR3 covers 16 residues. The germline gives CDR1 KGHSH, CDR2 LQKENI.

Concerning this clone itself: The sample holds other DNA sequences that translate to the same CDR3. This rearrangement joins TRBV18 to TRBJ2-5, with a weak D call TRBD2 (6 bases). Germline V lookup: CDR1 KGHSH, CDR2 LQKENI. Trimming took off 2 bases at V and 5 bases at J, with 6 bases between the two ends. This CDR3 has 12 residues. CDR3 amino acids: CASSPGGETQYF. In DNA, the CDR3 is TGTGCCAGCTCACCAGGGGGGGAGACCCAGTACTTC.

This clone has only a few counts. The chain joins TRBV7-9 to TRBJ2-7, with no clear D. V shed 1 base and J shed 5 bases, with 15 bases lying between them. The CDR3 contains 15 residues. The germline V gene encodes CDR1 SEHNR and CDR2 FQNEAQ (reference sequence). The CDR3 nucleotides read TGTGCCAGCAGCTTAGATGAGACCCCAAGCGACGAGCAGTACTTC. This encodes CASSLDETPSDEQYF.

This clone was counted between two and nine times. The rearrangement links TRBV18 to TRBJ1-1; the D gene is possibly TRBD1 (6 bases). The CDR3 loop spans 15 amino acids. Germline-derived CDR1 and CDR2 are KGHSH and LQKENI. Trimming pared 2 bases from V and 1 base from J, leaving 11 bases between. CDR3 in amino acids: CASSPNSQGNTEAFF. The CDR3 nucleotides are TGTGCCAGCTCACCAAATTCACAGGGGAACACTGAAGCTTTCTTT.

The rearrangement links TRBV6-6 to TRBJ1-4; D is uncertain. CDR1 and CDR2 from the germline V gene are MNHNY and SVGAGI (reference sequence). Trimming left V 3 bases short and J 5 bases short, with 7 bases between. The length of the CDR3 is 13 residues. The CDR3 DNA is TGTGCCAGCAGTTATAGTCCGAATGAAAAACTGTTTTTT. Residues: CASSYSPNEKLFF.

The chain uses TRBV2 and TRBJ2-7; D gene uncertain. V shed 4 bases and J shed 3 bases, with 13 bases lying between them. Germline V CDR1 and CDR2: SNHLY, FYNNEI. The CDR3 has 14 residues. The CDR3 DNA follows: TGTGCCAGCAGTGCCCAACTGGCCTTCTACGAGCAGTACGTC. Its translation is CASSAQLAFYEQYV.

The V and J genes are TRBV9 and TRBJ2-7; 7 nucleotides agree with TRBD2. The CDR3 has 16 amino acids. The germline V gene has CDR1 SGDLS and CDR2 YYNGEE. The ends lost 0 bases at V and 2 bases at J; junction bases unmatched: 8. The CDR3: CASSVGIGLETYEQYV. CDR3 DNA sequence: TGTGCCAGCAGCGTAGGAATAGGACTAGAAACCTACGAGCAGTACGTC.

This clone was seen a handful of times. The V gene is TRBV11-2, the J gene TRBJ2-2, with D maybe TRBD2 (6 bases). The CDR3 has 15 residues. In germline, CDR1 is SGHAT, CDR2 FQNNGV. Trimming took 8 bases from V and 4 from J, leaving 17 bases between them. DNA for the CDR3: TGTGCCAGCCCCGGGCTAGCGAAATTCACCGGGGAGCTGTTTTTT. Protein sequence: CASPGLAKFTGELFF.